The rows below give T cell receptor beta chains drawn from one sample of a study of CD8 T cells in Susac syndrome. Each CDR3 protein gets one entry after TCRdb re-called the immunoSEQ multiplex PCR reads with MiXCR. The sample has fewer than 150,000 distinct CDR3 sequences; 90% to 95% are singletons. Specimen: CD4+ T cells from PBMCs. The source is a human donor with multiple sclerosis. Both conserved end residues are part of each CDR3. A D gene is named only where the DNA matches it firmly. Size is omitted from some rows. Given values are once, few, many or a class for expanded clones.

j_call clone_size v_call d_call cdr3_nt cdr3_aa
TRBJ2-7 few TRBV20-1 NA TGCAGTGCTAGGGCAGCCCTATCTGGCAACTACGAGCAGTACTTC CSARAALSGNYEQYF
TRBJ2-1 once TRBV10-3 TRBD2 TGTGCCATCAGTGAGCCGGGACTAAAGGGTTACAATGAGCAGTTCTTC CAISEPGLKGYNEQFF
TRBJ1-2 NA TRBV30 NA TGTGCCTGGAGTTTTAGACCGAACTTCTATGGCTACACCTTC CAWSFRPNFYGYTF
TRBJ2-3 NA TRBV24-1 NA TGTGCCACCAGTGATCCGGGGAGAAGCACAGATACGCAGTATTTT CATSDPGRSTDTQYF
TRBJ2-1 NA TRBV2 TRBD2 TGTGCCAGCAGGCCCGCTAGCGGTTACAATGAGCAGTTCTTC CASRPASGYNEQFF
TRBJ1-5 NA TRBV20-1 NA TGCAGTGCTGGGGCACAGGGAATCGATCAGCCCCAGCATTTT CSAGAQGIDQPQHF
TRBJ1-4 once TRBV30 NA TGTGCCGCCGGGGCGACTAATGAAAAACTGTTTTTT CAAGATNEKLFF
TRBJ1-2 NA TRBV7-2 NA TGTGCCAGCAGCCTATATGGCTACACCTTC CASSLYGYTF
TRBJ2-4 NA TRBV5-1 NA TGCGCCAGCAGCGTCAGGGTAGCGGACATTCAGTACTTC CASSVRVADIQYF
TRBJ1-5 NA TRBV18 NA TGTGCCAGCTCACCTGCCTCGGTAGGAAGCAATCAGCCCCAGCATTTT CASSPASVGSNQPQHF